Here is one T cell receptor beta chain with its context. This clone was recorded only once. No antigen is known for it. No much larger clonotype is one base removed from it; base qualities were not supplied. The data belong to a study of shared clonotypes between healthy human individuals (dated by TCRdb to about 2020). Regarding the research as a whole: Two women and a few men aged 18 to 49 years were included in the cohort. Blood TCR repertoires of about five healthy adults were deeply sequenced to estimate repertoire size and the extent of clonotype sharing between individuals. For each donor, CD4 naive and CD4 memory were each given three plates, CD8 naive was given two plates, and CD8 memory was given one plate. Per donor, leukapheresis produced somewhere between about 0.85 and 8.9 billion PBMCs. Libraries were prepared and TCR repertoires were sequenced by different laboratories using diverse techniques, in order to increase sequencing depth and limit assay-specific biases.

Study-level results and caveats: Based on pairwise subsampling, the degree of clonotype sharing among donors was expected to be affected by sequencing depth. Because the study included only a small number of donors, the genetic and exposure-history diversity represented was limited. Sampling was limited to blood, and TCR repertoires in tissue likely differ from TCR repertoires in blood. Compared with non-shared clonotypes, clonotypes shared by all four sorted-subset donors had higher generation probabilities. Estimated clonotype richness was generally larger for naive than for memory subsets. Even with the large sequencing depth, rarefaction of the sorted-subset datasets indicated that sequencing was incomplete. When several donors were compared, the shared fraction of clonotypes was about 5.2% for naive CD4, about 4% for naive CD8, roughly 2.3% for memory CD4, and 0.3% to 0.5% for memory CD8.

The CDR3 runs 14 residues from the cysteine to the phenylalanine. Only the CDR3 DNA is retained, 42 bases long and in frame from the first base. At the junction V is shortened by 8 bases and J by 7 bases; bases outside the gene matches: 10. The germline V gene provides CDR1 ENHRY and CDR2 SYGVKD. TCR CDR3 regions were amplified from genomic DNA by multiplex PCR using the deep immunoSEQ assay. Extracted genomic DNA from each cell subset was distributed evenly across all wells of several immunoSEQ 96-well plates, and each plate was treated as a replicate. For sorted subsets, 200 to 250 ng of genomic DNA, equivalent to 25,000 to 35,000 T cell genomes, went into each replicate PCR. The purified libraries were quantified using a Qubit 3.0 fluorometer, sized with a Bioanalyzer 2100, and then quantified again using the KAPA Library Quantification kit. Each immunoSEQ 96-well plate was sequenced on its own single-read 150-cycle Illumina NextSeq 550 flow cell. Turning to the authors' computational methods: Because the immunoSEQ output included only junctional sequences and no quality scores, the filtering could not be the same as the filtering used for full-length reads. To assign V/J genes and CDR3, sequences were annotated against IMGT germline references using PyIR, a Python wrapper for IgBLAST v1.9. Any read was removed if the V/J assignment was weak (E-value above 1e-6), the CDR3 was missing, or the read contained stop codons, out-of-frame junctions, or ambiguous translated residues. V3J clonotypes were defined as sequences sharing the same inferred V gene, J gene, and CDR3 amino acid sequence. Percentage overlap between repertoires was computed as shared unique clonotypes divided by the size of the smaller repertoire. Richness of each repertoire was evaluated using RTK rarefaction, the Chao1 estimator, and Recon v2.1 estimates of unobserved clonotypes. Generation probabilities for all TCRbeta clonotypes obtained by the gDNA method from a few donors were computed using OLGA. TCRdb retrieved this table from immuneACCESS and kept in-frame rearrangements only. Not all clones are present; in checked studies, unresolved V genes account for under half, and no reason is known for the remainder. The DNA was the basis for D and trimming; V, J and clone size are from that table. This sample gives 2 million to 3 million clones in total; more than 85% of them show up just once. Approximately 0.36% of the sample lies in the top ten.

Healthy HIV-negative adults with no recently reported acute infections or vaccinations were included as donors. Every donor was a Caucasian adult living in Nashville, Tennessee, USA. CD4+ T cells were enriched by magnetic negative selection; naive cells were then positively selected on CD45RA, and the negative fraction formed the memory subset. Blood was obtained by leukapheresis, after which PBMCs were separated by Ficoll-Histopaque density gradient centrifugation and cryopreserved in liquid nitrogen vapor phase. Analytical flow cytometry was used to check the purity and quantity of every magnetically sorted T cell population. Each sorted fraction had its genomic DNA isolated and then quantified by UV absorbance on a Nanodrop 2000c.

The source of this sequence is a man younger than 30 in good health. Some clones in this sample may be carry-over from other donors' samples. The sequenced material came from naive CD4+ T cells from PBMCs. The meaning of the sample's cell subset or site label: CD45RA+ positively selected. The rearranged chain carries TRBV10-3 and TRBJ2-1; 8 bases in between match TRBD2. In nucleotides, the sequence is TGTGCCATCGGTGGAGCGGGGGTTTCTAATGAGCAGTTCTTC. Its product reads: CAIGGAGVSNEQFF.